One sample yielded the 17 T cell receptor beta chains listed below, sequenced in a study of cytomegalovirus exposure and HLA in healthy donors. This PCR relied on a set of 60 Vbeta primers and 13 Jbeta primers. The data were produced by immunoSEQ multiplex PCR, yet TCRdb's version contains in-frame clones alone and is incomplete. This sample has fewer than 110,000 clones, with about 80% found just once. Sequencing input: PBMCs. These receptors originate from a man aged 25-45 years in good health and CMV-seropositive.

In this sample, this clone turned up a few times. The J gene is TRBJ2-1, the V gene TRBV11-3, with D tentatively TRBD2 (5 bases). The germline V gene has CDR1 SGHNT and CDR2 YENEEA. The CDR3 is 15 amino acids. V was cut by 5 bases and J by 10 bases, with 21 bases left in between. The CDR3 region is CASSGPNSGFREQFF. The CDR3 nucleotides read TGTGCCAGCAGCGGGCCGAACAGCGGTTTCAGGGAGCAGTTCTTC.

The rearrangement uses TRBV7-9 and TRBJ2-3; 7 bases align to TRBD1. Per the germline V gene, CDR1 is SEHNR and CDR2 is FQNEAQ (reference sequence). The V gene end was trimmed by 5 bases and the J gene end by 5 bases; junction bases not matched to a gene: 10. The CDR3 runs to 15 residues. Here the CDR3 DNA reads TGTGCCAGCAGCCCACAGGGGCATGCGGAAGATACGCAGTATTTT. Its translation is CASSPQGHAEDTQYF.

The chain combines TRBV4-2 with TRBJ2-7; 11 positions agree with TRBD2. J was trimmed by 0 bases and V by 1 base; bases with no gene match: 5. The germline V gene encodes CDR1 LGHNA and CDR2 YNFKEQ. CDR3 length: 17 residues. The CDR3 nucleotides are TGTGCCAGCAGCCAAGCCAAACTAGCGGGGGACTCCTACGAGCAGTACTTC. This gives the protein CASSQAKLAGDSYEQYF.

The chain recombines TRBV30 with TRBJ1-1; 7 nucleotides align to TRBD1. The CDR3 sequence is 14 residues long. The germline gives CDR1 GTSNPN, CDR2 SVGIG (reference sequence). The ends lost 3 bases at V and 7 bases at J; junction bases unmatched: 11. CDR3 protein: CAWRTRGVLFEAFF. The CDR3 DNA is TGTGCCTGGAGGACCAGGGGGGTTTTGTTTGAAGCTTTCTTT.

The V gene is TRBV27, the J gene TRBJ1-2, with unresolved D. CDR1 is MNHEY and CDR2 is SMNVEV in the germline V gene (reference sequence). The CDR3 has 11 residues. Trimming took off 6 bases at V and 4 bases at J, with 6 bases between the two ends. CDR3 region: CASSGGYGYTF. CDR3 nucleotide sequence: TGTGCCAGCAGCGGTGGCTATGGCTACACCTTC.

The gene calls are TRBV21-1 and TRBJ1-5; the D call in the table, TRBD1, was not verified against the DNA. TRBV21-1 is deemed a pseudogene. The CDR3 has 18 residues. The CDR3 nucleotides read TGTGCCAGCAGCAAAGATAAAGGGGGCGACAGGCGGAATCAGCCCCAGCATTTT. Translated: CASSKDKGGDRRNQPQHF.

The rearrangement links TRBV5-1 to TRBJ1-1; 9 bases fit TRBD1. Germline values: CDR1 SGHRS, CDR2 YFSETQ. This CDR3 contains 15 residues. Trimming removed 3 bases from V and 4 bases from J; junction bases left unmatched: 7. CDR3 sequence: CASSSGQGALTEAFF. The CDR3 DNA is TGCGCCAGCAGCTCGGGACAGGGAGCCCTCACTGAAGCTTTCTTT.

The CDR3 bases are TGCGCCAGCAGCTCCGGACAGAATGAAAAACTGTTTTTT. It encodes CASSSGQNEKLFF. This chain links TRBV5-1 with TRBJ1-4; D possibly corresponds to TRBD1 (6 bases). Trimming pared 3 bases from V and 5 bases from J, leaving 8 bases between. Germline V gives CDR1 SGHRS, CDR2 YFSETQ. The CDR3 covers 13 residues. Full variable domain (rest looked up from reference TRBV5-1 and TRBJ1-4): KAGVTQTPRYLIKTRGQQVTLSCSPISGHRSVSWYQQTPGQGLQFLFEYFSETQRNKGNFPGRFSGRQFSNSRSEMNVSTLELGDSALYLCASSSGQNEKLFFGSGTQLSVL.

The chain carries TRBV30 and TRBJ1-1; the D is unclear. This CDR3 is 13 amino acids long. The germline V and J ends were trimmed by 0 bases and 0 bases, with 5 bases remaining between them. Looked up from germline, CDR1 is GTSNPN and CDR2 is SVGIG (reference sequence). CDR3 in DNA: TGTGCCTGGAGTGTATCGGTGAACACTGAAGCTTTCTTT. This gives the protein CAWSVSVNTEAFF.

The V gene is TRBV5-1, the J gene TRBJ2-5; 12 bases align to TRBD2. In germline, CDR1 is SGHRS, CDR2 YFSETQ. The V and J ends lost 2 bases and 5 bases, in that order; junction bases with no gene match: 10. There are 17 residues in the CDR3. In DNA, the CDR3 is TGCGCCAGCAGCTTCGCTCTAGCGGGGGGGCCTGAGGAGACCCAGTACTTC. Translated: CASSFALAGGPEETQYF.

The chain carries TRBV5-1 and TRBJ2-3, with unresolved D. The ends were cut back, 5 bases at V and 2 bases at J, with 12 bases in the middle. This CDR3 spans 14 amino acids. Looked up from germline, CDR1 is SGHRS and CDR2 is YFSETQ. DNA of the CDR3: TGCGCCAGCAGACTCGCAACTTACACAGATACGCAGTATTTT. Translation gives CASRLATYTDTQYF.

This chain joins TRBV6-1 and TRBJ1-2, with a possible D match to TRBD1 (5 bases). V lost 0 bases to trimming and J lost 8 bases, with 22 bases between them. The CDR3 runs to 17 residues. Germline loops: CDR1 MNHNS, CDR2 SASEGT. In DNA form, the CDR3 reads TGTGCCAGCAGTGAAGCTAGTGTACAGGAGATCCTTACGGGCTACACCTTC. Translating gives CASSEASVQEILTGYTF.

The chain carries TRBV27 and TRBJ1-2; 8 bases are a match to TRBD1. V trimming: 6 bases; J trimming: 2 bases; junction bases outside the gene matches: 11. In germline, CDR1 is MNHEY, CDR2 SMNVEV (reference sequence). The CDR3 has 16 amino acids. CDR3 loop: CASSFRGQVGNYGYTF. The CDR3 nucleotides read TGTGCCAGCAGCTTTCGGGGACAGGTGGGGAACTATGGCTACACCTTC.

J is TRBJ2-1 and V is TRBV25-1; 7 bases match TRBD2. The germline V gene encodes CDR1 MGHDK and CDR2 SYGVNS. V trimming: 8 bases; J trimming: 0 bases; junction bases outside the gene matches: 7. The CDR3 is made up of 15 amino acids. The DNA for the CDR3 is TGTGCCAGCTCTAAGCGGGGCACCTCCTACAATGAGCAGTTCTTC. Protein sequence: CASSKRGTSYNEQFF.

The rearrangement joins TRBV5-1 to TRBJ2-3; 7 nucleotides line up with TRBD2. The germline V gene encodes CDR1 SGHRS and CDR2 YFSETQ. There are 16 residues in the CDR3. The trim removed 3 bases at V and 5 bases at J, leaving 12 bases unmatched. The CDR3 reads CASSSPERGMVDTQYF. The CDR3 bases are TGCGCCAGCAGCTCCCCTGAGCGGGGAATGGTAGATACGCAGTATTTT.

The chain uses TRBV6-5 and TRBJ1-2, with TRBD1 as a possible D gene (5 bases). CDR1 and CDR2 from the germline V gene are MNHEY and SVGAGI. Deletions cut 0 bases from V and 9 bases from J, with 17 bases between. This CDR3 spans 15 amino acids. CDR3 residues: CASSYSRQRLWSYTF. For the CDR3, the DNA is TGTGCCAGCAGTTACTCGAGACAGAGGCTATGGAGCTACACCTTC.

This chain uses TRBV10-1 with TRBJ2-1; 13 nucleotides line up with TRBD2. The junction had 5 bases not matched to a gene; V was cut back by 4 bases and J by 8 bases. CDR3 length: 15 residues. The germline V gene encodes CDR1 WNHNN and CDR2 SYGVQD (reference sequence). The CDR3 region has the DNA TGCGCCAGCAGTGCTACTAGCGGGGGGGCCTATGAGCAGTTCTTC. Residues: CASSATSGGAYEQFF.